The source of this T cell receptor beta chain is a study of PD-L1 blockade in urothelial cancer. Time point meaning: peripheral blood 6 weeks after treatment start. The repertoire was sequenced with immunoSEQ multiplex PCR; TCRdb's copy has only in-frame clones and lacks some. The data show tens of thousands of clones, roughly 84% seen once. From germline, CDR1 is SGHAT and CDR2 FQNNGV. The CDR3 has 14 amino acids. V was pared by 5 bases and J by 2 bases, with 5 bases of the junction left unmatched. This chain joins TRBV11-2 and TRBJ1-2; the match to TRBD1 covers 7 bases. The clonotype comes from an older man with urothelial cancer. This sample comprised PBMCs, obtained around atezolizumab (anti-PD-L1) treatment. The CDR3 sequence: CASSRGQTNYGYTF. The DNA of the CDR3 is TGTGCCAGCAGCCGGGGACAGACGAACTATGGCTACACCTTC.